Shown below are 19 T cell receptor beta chains from a single sample sequenced in a study of early T cells in non-severe SARS-CoV-2 infection. MiXCR, run by TCRdb on the 5' RACE reads, gives a single entry per CDR3 protein. Of about 64,000 distinct CDR3 sequences in the sample, about 19% were seen once. The sample here was whole blood, taken at baseline. The origin of the receptors is an adult who was a healthcare worker with PCR-confirmed SARS-CoV-2 infection or an uninfected control (not recorded which).

This clonotype was picked up a small number of times. V gene TRBV12-3 or TRBV12-4 combines with J gene TRBJ1-1, with 8 bases identical to TRBD1. The CDR3 is 15 amino acids. V lost 2 bases and J lost 4; bases outside the gene matches: 6. Here the CDR3 reads CASSLSAGGGTEAFF. CDR3 bases: TGTGCCAGCAGTTTATCGGCAGGGGGCGGCACTGAAGCTTTCTTT.

The chain couples TRBV6-5 to TRBJ2-1; 7 bases match TRBD2. The length of the CDR3 is 14 residues. The trim removed 3 bases at V and 8 bases at J, leaving 7 bases unmatched. Germline V gene sequence: CDR1 MNHEY, CDR2 SVGAGI. CDR3 loop: CASSYRLAAHEQFF. DNA for the CDR3: TGTGCCAGCAGTTATAGGCTAGCGGCCCATGAGCAGTTCTTC.

This clonotype appeared a few times. The chain employs TRBV5-6 and TRBJ1-2; 10 bases fit TRBD1. J gave up 4 bases and V 1 base, and 7 bases lay outside the gene matches. The CDR3 loop spans 16 amino acids. In germline, CDR1 is SGHDT, CDR2 YYEEEE. The CDR3 DNA follows: TGTGCCAGCAGCTTGCCTCCGGGACAGGGGACCTATGGCTACACCTTC. This codes for CASSLPPGQGTYGYTF. Full variable domain (remainder filled in from reference TRBV5-6 and TRBJ1-2): DAGVTQSPTHLIKTRGQQVTLRCSPKSGHDTVSWYQQALGQGPQFIFQYYEEEERQRGNFPDRFSGHQFPNYSSELNVNALLLGDSALYLCASSLPPGQGTYGYTFGSGTRLTVV.

The chain joins TRBV2 to TRBJ2-1; D possibly corresponds to TRBD2 (6 bases). V lost 8 bases, J lost 10 bases, and 18 bases lay in between. Germline assignment: CDR1 SNHLY and CDR2 FYNNEI. CDR3 size: 13 residues. Written as DNA, the CDR3 is TGTGCCAGCCTTAGCGGCTTGGGCGGGGAGCAGTTCTTC. Translation: CASLSGLGGEQFF. Variable domain in full (rest from reference TRBV2 and TRBJ2-1): EPEVTQTPSHQVTQMGQEVILRCVPISNHLYFYWYRQILGQKVEFLVSFYNNEISEKSEIFDDQFSVERPDGSNFTLKIRSTKLEDSAMYFCASLSGLGGEQFFGPGTRLTVL.

This clonotype has a handful of counts. J is TRBJ2-7 and V is TRBV20-1; 7 positions agree with TRBD2. Germline V gene lookup returns CDR1 DFQATT and CDR2 SNEGSKA (reference sequence). This CDR3 has 14 residues. Trimming took 0 bases from V and 3 from J; bases not matched to a gene: 5. CDR3 protein: CSARDWQRDYEQYF. CDR3 bases: TGCAGTGCTAGAGATTGGCAGCGGGACTACGAGCAGTACTTC.

The V call is TRBV3-1, the J call TRBJ1-3; no clear D gene. CDR1 is LGHDT, CDR2 YNNKEL, per germline (reference sequence). The CDR3 consists of 14 residues. Trimming removed 5 bases from V and 0 bases from J, with 8 bases in between. CDR3 residues: CASSYKSSGNTIYF. The CDR3 DNA reads TGTGCCAGCAGCTACAAGAGCTCTGGAAACACCATATATTTT.

The chain recombines TRBV5-4 with TRBJ1-3; 8 bases fit TRBD1. The trim removed 1 base at V and 0 bases at J, leaving 0 bases unmatched. The CDR3 has 15 residues. The V gene's germline CDR1 is SGHNT and CDR2 YYREEE (reference sequence). The CDR3 loop reads CASSLTGGSGNTIYF. The CDR3 DNA is TGTGCCAGCAGCTTGACAGGGGGCTCTGGAAACACCATATATTTT.

The V gene is TRBV6-6, the J gene TRBJ1-2; D remains ambiguous. Germline assignment: CDR1 MNHNY and CDR2 SVGAGI (reference sequence). The V gene lost 8 bases and the J gene lost 8 bases, with 9 bases spanning the gap. The CDR3 has 10 residues. The CDR3 is CASYLRGYTF. CDR3 nucleotides: TGTGCCAGCTACCTCCGAGGCTACACCTTC.

The chain recombines TRBV20-1 with TRBJ2-7, with a possible D match to TRBD1 (6 bases). With 0 bases removed from V and 1 base from J, the gap between germline ends came to 13 bases. The CDR3 length is 15 residues. CDR1 DFQATT and CDR2 SNEGSKA come from the germline V gene (reference sequence). CDR3 region: CSARDQGDKSYEQYF. CDR3 bases: TGCAGTGCTAGAGATCAAGGGGACAAGTCCTACGAGCAGTACTTC.

The chain links TRBV4-1 to TRBJ2-7, with D possibly matching TRBD1 (5 bases). In germline, CDR1 is MGHRA, CDR2 YSYEKL. The CDR3 sequence is 12 residues long. V shed 0 bases and J shed 9 bases, with 9 bases lying between them. DNA of the CDR3: TGCGCCAGCAGCCAAGATAGGGGCGTGCAGTACTTC. This encodes CASSQDRGVQYF.

J is TRBJ1-1 and V is TRBV20-1, with a weak D call TRBD1 (6 bases). The length of the CDR3 is 13 residues. Trimming shortened V by 6 bases and J by 1 base, and 12 bases separated the two germline ends. The germline V gene has CDR1 DFQATT and CDR2 SNEGSKA (reference sequence). This CDR3 reads CSATDRSNTEAFF. The CDR3, as DNA: TGCAGTGCCACGGACAGATCGAACACTGAAGCTTTCTTT.

This clonotype was observed a handful of times. The chain joins TRBV7-3 to TRBJ1-6; the D is unclear. Trimming left V 5 bases short and J 7 bases short, with 9 bases between. This CDR3 region has 13 residues. The germline CDR1 and CDR2 sequences are SGHTA and FQGTGA. CDR3 region: CASSPTVNSPLHF. Here the CDR3 DNA reads TGTGCCAGCAGCCCCACAGTAAATTCACCCCTCCACTTT.

The chain has TRBV6-1 and TRBJ2-7, with a possible D match to TRBD1 (5 bases). The V gene lost 5 bases and the J gene lost 4 bases, with 15 bases spanning the gap. This CDR3 has 14 amino acids. Germline-derived CDR1 and CDR2 are MNHNS and SASEGT. The CDR3 sequence is CASSNRRTGYEQYF. As DNA, the CDR3 is TGTGCCAGCAGTAACAGGCGTACCGGGTACGAGCAGTACTTC.

The chain has TRBV6-2 or TRBV6-3 and TRBJ1-5; D uncertain. The CDR3 contains 13 residues. Trimming left V 1 base short and J 2 bases short, with 3 bases between. The germline V gene encodes CDR1 MNHEY and CDR2 SVGEGT. The CDR3 region has the DNA TGTGCCAGCAGTTACTGGGGCAATCAGCCCCAGCATTTT. The encoded protein is CASSYWGNQPQHF.

In this sample, this clonotype turned up a few times. The rearrangement uses TRBV5-1 and TRBJ1-2; D uncertain. This CDR3 is built from 12 residues. CDR1 and CDR2 from the germline V gene are SGHRS and YFSETQ. V was shortened by 5 bases and J by 6 bases, with 11 bases between the two germline ends. The CDR3 reads CASSLDGDGYTF. The CDR3 DNA is TGCGCCAGCAGTTTAGACGGAGATGGCTACACCTTC.

The gene calls are TRBV12-3 or TRBV12-4 and TRBJ2-7; D not resolved. CDR3 length: 13 residues. With 5 bases removed from V and 5 bases from J, the gap between germline ends came to 13 bases. The CDR3 bases are TGTGCCAGCAGTCATTCGTGGCAGCACGAGCAGTACTTC. As protein: CASSHSWQHEQYF.

This clonotype was counted only a few times. The chain employs TRBV12-3 or TRBV12-4 and TRBJ1-1; D possibly corresponds to TRBD1 (5 bases). V was trimmed by 6 bases and J by 2 bases, leaving 16 bases between them. The CDR3 consists of 15 residues. This CDR3 is CASRFRGTSNTEAFF. In DNA, the CDR3 is TGTGCCAGCAGGTTCCGGGGGACGTCAAACACTGAAGCTTTCTTT.

The rearrangement links TRBV7-9 to TRBJ2-7; TRBD1 might be the D (5 bases). Trimming left V 4 bases short and J 4 bases short, with 20 bases between. The V gene's germline CDR1 is SEHNR and CDR2 FQNEAQ (reference sequence). This CDR3 is 16 amino acids long. The DNA of the CDR3 is TGTGCCAGCAGCTCCTCGAAGGGGCAGGATCGGTACGAGCAGTACTTC. It translates to CASSSSKGQDRYEQYF.

The chain couples TRBV5-1 to TRBJ1-4; D is undetermined. This CDR3 is 16 amino acids long. CDR1 is SGHRS and CDR2 is YFSETQ in the germline V gene. V was trimmed by 2 bases and J by 0 bases, leaving 11 bases between them. The CDR3, as DNA: TGCGCCAGCAGCTTTGACGGGGATGCAACTAATGAAAAACTGTTTTTT. Its protein product is CASSFDGDATNEKLFF.